Many counts were recorded for the clone carrying this T cell receptor (beta chain). The antigen is unknown. The sample originates from a study of CD8 T cells in ankylosing spondylitis. Findings and caveats of the study: CD8+ disease-linked clones were present at relatively low frequencies in blood. Ankylosing spondylitis blood appeared to carry a characteristic TCR beta motif of roughly 8 highly homologous variants.

Quantitative 5'-RACE was performed with molecular barcodes, and it yielded the TCR beta libraries. TCRdb analysed the 5' RACE reads with MiXCR anew, one entry per CDR3 protein. Among 450,000 to 550,000 distinct CDR3 sequences listed, roughly 5% were seen once. Germline assignment: CDR1 ENHRY and CDR2 SYGVKD. This CDR3 region has 14 residues. Trimming cost V 0 bases and J 1 base, with 6 bases left between them. This sequence joins TRBV10-3 and TRBJ1-2; D is unclear. Material for sequencing was blood, either unsorted or a sorted T cell fraction (not recorded which). The receptor's source is a male donor with ankylosing spondylitis. CDR3 nucleotides: TGTGCCATCAGTGAGTCGACGGTTAACTATGGCTACACCTTC. Its protein is CAISESTVNYGYTF.